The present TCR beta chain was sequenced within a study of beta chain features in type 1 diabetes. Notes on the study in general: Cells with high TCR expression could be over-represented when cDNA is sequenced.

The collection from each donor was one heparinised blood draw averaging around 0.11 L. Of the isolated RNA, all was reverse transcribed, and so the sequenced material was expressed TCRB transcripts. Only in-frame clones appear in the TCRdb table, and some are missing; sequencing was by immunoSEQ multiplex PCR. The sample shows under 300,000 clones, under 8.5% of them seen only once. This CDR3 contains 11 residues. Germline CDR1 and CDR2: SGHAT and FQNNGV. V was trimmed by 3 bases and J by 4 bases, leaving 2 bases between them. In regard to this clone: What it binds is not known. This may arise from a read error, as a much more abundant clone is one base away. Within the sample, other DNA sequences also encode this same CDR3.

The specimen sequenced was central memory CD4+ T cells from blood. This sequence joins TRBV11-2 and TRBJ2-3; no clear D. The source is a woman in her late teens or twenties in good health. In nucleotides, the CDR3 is TGTGCCAGCAGCTTTCCAGATACGCAGTATTTT. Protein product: CASSFPDTQYF.